This is a list of T cell receptor beta chains from one sample in a study of T-cell memory formation after mild COVID-19. TCRdb re-analysed the 5' RACE reads in MiXCR, keeping a single row per CDR3 protein. Of around 320,000 distinct CDR3 sequences listed, roughly a fifth are singletons. The sample was PBMCs or a T cell subset sorted from them (not recorded which). The receptor set was obtained from a man aged 18 to 29 who had mild COVID-19 (a few samples of this study predate the infection). Cell type and time point are not known. CDR3s include the opening cysteine and the closing phenylalanine or tryptophan. D genes are given only for firm matches. Rows give clone size only sometimes, using once, few, many, or a class for an expanded clone.

TGTGCCAGCAGAACCGGGACAGGGGGCGTGGAGACCCAGTACTTC | CASRTGTGGVETQYF | 15 | TRBJ2-5 | many | TRBV2 | TRBD1
TGCAGTGCGCCTAACGCGGGACAGGGGACCTACGAGCAGTACTTC | CSAPNAGQGTYEQYF | 15 | TRBJ2-7 | NA | TRBV20-1 | TRBD1
TGCAGTGCTAAGGGGGAAAGGGACTATAATTCACCCCTCCACTTT | CSAKGERDYNSPLHF | 15 | TRBJ1-6 | NA | TRBV20-1 | NA
TGCAGTGCTACCCCCGGGACGCAAGAGACCCAGTACTTC | CSATPGTQETQYF | 13 | TRBJ2-5 | NA | TRBV20-1 | NA
TGTGCCACCAGCACAGGAGCCTGGGGCAATGAGCAGTTCTTC | CATSTGAWGNEQFF | 14 | TRBJ2-1 | few | TRBV15 | NA
TGTGCCAGCTCCCGACAGGGGGAGAATCAGCCCCAGCATTTT | CASSRQGENQPQHF | 14 | TRBJ1-5 | NA | TRBV18 | TRBD1
TGTGCCAGCAGCCGATCTAGTGGGGGGGTCACAGATACGCAGTATTTT | CASSRSSGGVTDTQYF | 16 | TRBJ2-3 | NA | TRBV3-1 | TRBD2
TGTGCCAGCCGACCCCTACCGACAGCGGCCACAGATACGCAGTATTTT | CASRPLPTAATDTQYF | 16 | TRBJ2-3 | NA | TRBV9 | NA
TGTGCCAGCAGCTTAAGGGGTGGGGGCCTGCACTCTGGGGCCAACGTCCTGACTTTC | CASSLRGGGLHSGANVLTF | 19 | TRBJ2-6 | NA | TRBV7-2 | NA
TGCGCCAGCAGCCAAGGGGGCAGGGGGCGAATCAATCAGCCCCAGCATTTT | CASSQGGRGRINQPQHF | 17 | TRBJ1-5 | NA | TRBV4-1 | TRBD1
TGTGCCAGCAGCTTAGATGGGGGGACATCAGCTTTCTTT | CASSLDGGTSAFF | 13 | TRBJ1-1 | few | TRBV7-9 | NA
TGCAGTGCTAGAGATGAAACAGGGATCGGTATCCATGAGCAGTTCTTC | CSARDETGIGIHEQFF | 16 | TRBJ2-1 | few | TRBV20-1 | NA
TGTGCCAGCAGTCGTCGGGGGGGCCCGAGCACTGAAGCTTTCTTT | CASSRRGGPSTEAFF | 15 | TRBJ1-1 | few | TRBV6-5 | NA
TGCGCCAGCAGTGCCGGGAACCAGGGAAACACCATATATTTT | CASSAGNQGNTIYF | 14 | TRBJ1-3 | few | TRBV5-1 | NA
TGTGCCAGCAGCCTTGTGGCGGACCCAAACACTGAAGCTTTCTTT | CASSLVADPNTEAFF | 15 | TRBJ1-1 | NA | TRBV7-9 | NA
TGTGCCAGCAGCCTAACCCCAAGCGGGATCGCAGATACGCAGTATTTT | CASSLTPSGIADTQYF | 16 | TRBJ2-3 | NA | TRBV7-2 | TRBD2
TGCGCCAGCAGCTTGACAGGGGCACAGCAGCCCCAGCATTTT | CASSLTGAQQPQHF | 14 | TRBJ1-5 | NA | TRBV5-1 | TRBD1
TGCAGTGCTACGAGGGGGGGGAGTGATCAGCCCCAGCATTTT | CSATRGGSDQPQHF | 14 | TRBJ1-5 | NA | TRBV20-1 | NA
TGTGCCACCAGTGATTCCGACAGGAGGTGGACCTTC | CATSDSDRRWTF | 12 | TRBJ1-2 | NA | TRBV24-1 | NA
TGTGCCAGCAGCCTAAGGGACGGACCCGGAGATGAGCAGTTCTTC | CASSLRDGPGDEQFF | 15 | TRBJ2-1 | NA | TRBV7-9 | NA
TGTGCCAGCAGCTCCGGGACAGGGAACTTTGGGGCCAACGTCCTGACTTTC | CASSSGTGNFGANVLTF | 17 | TRBJ2-6 | NA | TRBV28 | TRBD1
TGTGCCAGCAGCTTAGTAAACCAGAGGGAAGCTTTCTTT | CASSLVNQREAFF | 13 | TRBJ1-1 | NA | TRBV11-2 | NA
TGTGCCAGCAGCCAAGATGCGATACGGGGATTCACGAACATTCAGTACTTC | CASSQDAIRGFTNIQYF | 17 | TRBJ2-4 | few | TRBV4-2 | NA
TGTGCCAGCAGCACCCGGACGGGGACTAATTCACCCCTCCACTTT | CASSTRTGTNSPLHF | 15 | TRBJ1-6 | NA | TRBV9 | NA
TGCAGCGTCGGACAGAACCTAGTAAAAGGCTACACCTTC | CSVGQNLVKGYTF | 13 | TRBJ1-2 | NA | TRBV29-1 | NA
TGTGCCAGCAGCTCCAGACGGACAGATGGAAACACCATATATTTT | CASSSRRTDGNTIYF | 15 | TRBJ1-3 | NA | TRBV7-9 | NA
TGTGCCAGCAGCCCTACAGGGGCCCTCTATGGCTACACCTTC | CASSPTGALYGYTF | 14 | TRBJ1-2 | many | TRBV7-2 | TRBD1
TGTGCCACCAGCAGCCTAGACAGGGCCCAAGATACGCAGTATTTT | CATSSLDRAQDTQYF | 15 | TRBJ2-3 | few | TRBV15 | TRBD1
TGTGCCAGCAGCGAGGGCTACCTGGGGGAGCTGTTTTTT | CASSEGYLGELFF | 13 | TRBJ2-2 | NA | TRBV7-8 | NA
TGTGCCAGCAGTTACGCCGAGGCGGCGGGTGGCTACACCTTC | CASSYAEAAGGYTF | 14 | TRBJ1-2 | NA | TRBV6-6 | NA
TGTGCCAGCTCACCACCTATGATCAATGAGCAGTTCTTC | CASSPPMINEQFF | 13 | TRBJ2-1 | NA | TRBV18 | NA
TGTGCCAGCAGTTCGTTCCGGGCCGCGCTGGGCAATGAGCAGTTCTTC | CASSSFRAALGNEQFF | 16 | TRBJ2-1 | few | TRBV27 | NA
TGTGCCTGGAGTATAGGGCAAGAGACCCAGTACTTC | CAWSIGQETQYF | 12 | TRBJ2-5 | NA | TRBV30 | NA
TGTGCCAGCAGTCGAAGGAATGAGCAGTTCTTC | CASSRRNEQFF | 11 | TRBJ2-1 | many | TRBV12-3/TRBV12-4 | NA
TGTGCCAGCAGCCGCGACAGGGGGAGTACTGAAAAACTGTTTTTT | CASSRDRGSTEKLFF | 15 | TRBJ1-4 | NA | TRBV7-9 | TRBD1
TGTGCCAGCAGCAGGGGGGCGGTCTACAGTGAGCAGTTCTTC | CASSRGAVYSEQFF | 14 | TRBJ2-1 | few | TRBV5-6 | NA
TGTGCCAGCAGCCCTGGACAGGGTGTCACCGGGGAGCTGTTTTTT | CASSPGQGVTGELFF | 15 | TRBJ2-2 | NA | TRBV5-6 | TRBD1
TGCGCCAGCAGCCAGTCAACGGGTGATACGCAGTATTTT | CASSQSTGDTQYF | 13 | TRBJ2-3 | few | TRBV4-3 | NA
TGTGCCAGCAGCGGACCGGGACAGGGTGCGACCCAGTACTTC | CASSGPGQGATQYF | 14 | TRBJ2-5 | NA | TRBV7-2 | TRBD1
TGTGCCAGCAGCCTCCAGTCGAACGGCCCAAACACCATATATTTT | CASSLQSNGPNTIYF | 15 | TRBJ1-3 | few | TRBV7-2 | NA
TGTGCCAGCAGTTTCGGTGGAACCGGGAACACCGGGGAGCTGTTTTTT | CASSFGGTGNTGELFF | 16 | TRBJ2-2 | NA | TRBV6-2/TRBV6-3 | NA
TGTGCCAGCAGCGCTCCCTATAGCAGGGGGCTCCACGAGCAGTACTTC | CASSAPYSRGLHEQYF | 16 | TRBJ2-7 | NA | TRBV9 | TRBD1
TGTGCCAGCAGCCCGGGGACAGTTCGAGGCTACACCTTC | CASSPGTVRGYTF | 13 | TRBJ1-2 | NA | TRBV7-9 | TRBD1
TGTGCCAGCAGCGGTTGGACAGGGGCTTACAATGAGCAGTTCTTC | CASSGWTGAYNEQFF | 15 | TRBJ2-1 | few | TRBV11-2 | TRBD1
TGTGCCAGCAGTCCGCGGGGGGGCGAGAACATTCAGTACTTC | CASSPRGGENIQYF | 14 | TRBJ2-4 | NA | TRBV12-3/TRBV12-4 | TRBD2
TGTGCCAGCAGCCCCTTCGGGTACACCGGGGAGCTGTTTTTT | CASSPFGYTGELFF | 14 | TRBJ2-2 | NA | TRBV6-2/TRBV6-3 | NA
TGCGCCAGCAGCCAAGAGCCACAGGAATCTGGAAACACCATATATTTT | CASSQEPQESGNTIYF | 16 | TRBJ1-3 | few | TRBV4-1 | NA
TGTGCCAGCGACTCCGGGGGCGCAACTAATGAAAAGCTGTTTTTT | CASDSGGATNEKLFF | 15 | TRBJ1-4 | NA | TRBV19 | NA
TGTGCCAGCAGCGGGGCAGATACGCAGTATTTT | CASSGADTQYF | 11 | TRBJ2-3 | few | TRBV9 | NA
TGTGCCAGCAGTTGGGGTCCCGCCTGGAGTGAGCAGTTCTTC | CASSWGPAWSEQFF | 14 | TRBJ2-1 | NA | TRBV6-2/TRBV6-3 | NA
TGTGCCAGCAGCTTCTCCGGGACTAGTTATGAGCAGTTCTTC | CASSFSGTSYEQFF | 14 | TRBJ2-1 | NA | TRBV11-3 | TRBD2
TGTGCCAGCAGCTACCGAGGGACAACCTTAACAGATACGCAGTATTTT | CASSYRGTTLTDTQYF | 16 | TRBJ2-3 | NA | TRBV6-6 | NA